Sequencing of this TCR beta chain was carried out in a study of PD-L1 blockade in urothelial cancer. Study as a whole: Patients had received 0 to 3 prior chemotherapy regimens.

CDR1 is MGHRA and CDR2 is YSYEKL in the germline V gene. V lost 3 bases and J lost 4; bases outside the gene matches: 8. The CDR3 is 15 amino acids. Synthetically made TCR analog templates were put into each PCR as spikes. Here immunoSEQ multiplex PCR was the method, and the copy in TCRdb shows in-frame clones only, minus some. Of 68,000 or so clones listed, about four fifths are singletons. General study results and limits: Stronger expansion of tumor-associated clones in blood at 3 weeks distinguished durable-benefit patients.

As to time point: pretreatment peripheral blood. This clone was observed a single time. Its antigen is undetermined. The TCR comes from an older man with urothelial cancer. Sequenced here: PBMCs, sampled around atezolizumab (anti-PD-L1) treatment. The gene calls are TRBV4-1 and TRBJ1-1; 7 bases fit TRBD1. The CDR3 DNA is TGCGCCAGCAGCCACCCACAGGGGACTTTCACTGAAGCTTTCTTT. It is translated as CASSHPQGTFTEAFF.